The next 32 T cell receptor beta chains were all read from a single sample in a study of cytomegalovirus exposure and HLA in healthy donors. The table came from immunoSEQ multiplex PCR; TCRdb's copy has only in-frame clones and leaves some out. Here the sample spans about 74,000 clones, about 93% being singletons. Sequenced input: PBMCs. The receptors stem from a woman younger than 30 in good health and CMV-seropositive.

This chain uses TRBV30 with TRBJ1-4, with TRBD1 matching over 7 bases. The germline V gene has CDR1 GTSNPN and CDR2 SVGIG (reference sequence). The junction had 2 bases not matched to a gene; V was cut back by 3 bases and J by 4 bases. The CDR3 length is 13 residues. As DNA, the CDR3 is TGTGCCTGGAGACAGGGGCGTAATGAAAAACTGTTTTTT. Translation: CAWRQGRNEKLFF.

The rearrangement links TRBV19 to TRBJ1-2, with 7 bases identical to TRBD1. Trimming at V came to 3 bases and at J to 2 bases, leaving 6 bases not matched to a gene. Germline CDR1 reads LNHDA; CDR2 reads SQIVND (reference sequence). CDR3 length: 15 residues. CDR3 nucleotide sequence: TGTGCCAGTAGTATCGGAGGACAGGCAAACTATGGCTACACCTTC. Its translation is CASSIGGQANYGYTF.

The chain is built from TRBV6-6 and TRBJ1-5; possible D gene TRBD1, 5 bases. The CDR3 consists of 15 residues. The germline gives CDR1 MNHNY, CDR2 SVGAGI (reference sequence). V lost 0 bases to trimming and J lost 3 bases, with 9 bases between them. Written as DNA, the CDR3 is TGTGCCAGCAGTTACTCGGGGGGATCCAATCAGCCCCAGCATTTT. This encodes CASSYSGGSNQPQHF.

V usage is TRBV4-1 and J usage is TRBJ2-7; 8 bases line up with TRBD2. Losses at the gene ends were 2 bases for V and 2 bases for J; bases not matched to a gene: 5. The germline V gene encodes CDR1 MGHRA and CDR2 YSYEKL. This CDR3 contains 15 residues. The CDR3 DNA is TGCGCCAGCAGCCAATTAATGACTAGCGCCTACGAGCAGTACTTC. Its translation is CASSQLMTSAYEQYF.

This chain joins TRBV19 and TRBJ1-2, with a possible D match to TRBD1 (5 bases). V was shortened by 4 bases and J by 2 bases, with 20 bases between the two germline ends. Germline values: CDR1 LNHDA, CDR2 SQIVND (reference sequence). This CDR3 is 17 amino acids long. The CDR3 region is CASSSLRLSGENYGYTF. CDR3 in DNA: TGTGCCAGTAGTAGTCTCCGCCTTTCGGGGGAGAACTATGGCTACACCTTC.

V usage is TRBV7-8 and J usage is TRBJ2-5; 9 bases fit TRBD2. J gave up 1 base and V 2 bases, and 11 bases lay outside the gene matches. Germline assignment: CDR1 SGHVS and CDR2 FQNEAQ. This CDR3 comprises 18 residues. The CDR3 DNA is TGTGCCAGCAGCTTACCTAGGGGAGCGGGAGGCCCCCAAGAGACCCAGTACTTC. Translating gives CASSLPRGAGGPQETQYF. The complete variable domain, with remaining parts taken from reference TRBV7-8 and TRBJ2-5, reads GAGVSQSPRYKVAKRGQDVALRCDPISGHVSLFWYQQALGQGPEFLTYFQNEAQLDKSGLPSDRFFAERPEGSVSTLKIQRTQQEDSAVYLCASSLPRGAGGPQETQYFGPGTRLLVL.

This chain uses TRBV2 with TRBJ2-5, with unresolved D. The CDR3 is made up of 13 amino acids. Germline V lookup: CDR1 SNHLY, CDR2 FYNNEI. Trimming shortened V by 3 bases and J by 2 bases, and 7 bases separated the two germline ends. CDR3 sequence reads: CASSDEVQETQYF. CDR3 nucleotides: TGTGCCAGCAGTGATGAGGTACAAGAGACCCAGTACTTC.

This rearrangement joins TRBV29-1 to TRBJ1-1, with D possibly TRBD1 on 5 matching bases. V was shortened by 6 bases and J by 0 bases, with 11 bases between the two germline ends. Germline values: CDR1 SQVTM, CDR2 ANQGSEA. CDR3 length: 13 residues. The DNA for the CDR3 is TGCAGCGTGGATCCGGGGGTGAACACTGAAGCTTTCTTT. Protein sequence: CSVDPGVNTEAFF.

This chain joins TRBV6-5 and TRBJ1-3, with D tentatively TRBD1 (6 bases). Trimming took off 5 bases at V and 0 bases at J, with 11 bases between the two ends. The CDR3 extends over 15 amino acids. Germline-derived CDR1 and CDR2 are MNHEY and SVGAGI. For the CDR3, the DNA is TGTGCCAGCAGTACAACAGGGAGCTCTGGAAACACCATATATTTT. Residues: CASSTTGSSGNTIYF.

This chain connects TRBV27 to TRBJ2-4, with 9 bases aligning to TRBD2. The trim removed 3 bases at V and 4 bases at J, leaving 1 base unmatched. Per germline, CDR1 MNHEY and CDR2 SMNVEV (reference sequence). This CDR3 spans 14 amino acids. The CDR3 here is CASSLREGKNIQYF. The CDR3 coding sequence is TGTGCCAGCAGTTTGCGGGAGGGGAAAAACATTCAGTACTTC.

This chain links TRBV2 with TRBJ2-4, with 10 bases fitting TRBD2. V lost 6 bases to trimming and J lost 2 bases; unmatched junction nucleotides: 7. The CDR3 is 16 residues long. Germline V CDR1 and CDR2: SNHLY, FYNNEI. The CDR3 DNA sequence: TGTGCCAGCAGGGTCCCTAGCGGGAGCCCCAAAAACATTCAGTACTTC. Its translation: CASRVPSGSPKNIQYF.

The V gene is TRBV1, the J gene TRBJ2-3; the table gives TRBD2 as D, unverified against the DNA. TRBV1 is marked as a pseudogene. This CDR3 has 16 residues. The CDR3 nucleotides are TGCACCAGCCGCCACCTTAGGGGGCGGGGGGGAGATACGCAGTATTTT. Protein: CTSRHLRGRGGDTQYF.

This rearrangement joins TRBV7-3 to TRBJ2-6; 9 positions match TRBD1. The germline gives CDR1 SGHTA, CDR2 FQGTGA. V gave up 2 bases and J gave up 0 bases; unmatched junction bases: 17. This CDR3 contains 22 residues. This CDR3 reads CASSLLSGTGTLPLSGANVLTF. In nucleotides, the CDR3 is TGTGCCAGCAGCTTATTATCCGGGACAGGGACCCTTCCTCTCTCTGGGGCCAACGTCCTGACTTTC.

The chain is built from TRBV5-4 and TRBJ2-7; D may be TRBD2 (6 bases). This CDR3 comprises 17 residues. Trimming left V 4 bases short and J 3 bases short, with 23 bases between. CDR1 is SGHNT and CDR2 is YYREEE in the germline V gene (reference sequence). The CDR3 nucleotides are TGTGCCAGCAGCCACCAGGAGGGCCGGACGAAGCACTACGAGCAGTACTTC. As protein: CASSHQEGRTKHYEQYF.

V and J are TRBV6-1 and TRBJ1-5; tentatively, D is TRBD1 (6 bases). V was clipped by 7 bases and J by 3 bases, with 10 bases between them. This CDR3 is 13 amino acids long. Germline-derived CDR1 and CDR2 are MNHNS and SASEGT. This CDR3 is CASTTGTNQPQHF. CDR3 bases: TGTGCCAGCACTACAGGGACCAATCAGCCCCAGCATTTT.

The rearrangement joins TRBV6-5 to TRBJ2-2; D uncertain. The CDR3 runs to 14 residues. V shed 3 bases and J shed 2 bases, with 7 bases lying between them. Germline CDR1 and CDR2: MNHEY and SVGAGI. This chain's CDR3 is CASSYYTNTGELFF. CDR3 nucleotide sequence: TGTGCCAGCAGTTATTACACCAACACCGGGGAGCTGTTTTTT.

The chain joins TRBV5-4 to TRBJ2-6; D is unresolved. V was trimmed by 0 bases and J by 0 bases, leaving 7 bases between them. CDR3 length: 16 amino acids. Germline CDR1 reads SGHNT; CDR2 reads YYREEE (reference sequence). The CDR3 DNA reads TGTGCCAGCAGCTTGGCGAGTGCCTCTGGGGCCAACGTCCTGACTTTC. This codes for CASSLASASGANVLTF.

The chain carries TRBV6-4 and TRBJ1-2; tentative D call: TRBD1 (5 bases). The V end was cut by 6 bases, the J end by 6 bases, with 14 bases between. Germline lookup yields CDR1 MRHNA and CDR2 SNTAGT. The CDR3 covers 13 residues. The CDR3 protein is CASSDGETDGYTF. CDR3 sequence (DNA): TGTGCCAGCAGCGACGGCGAGACAGATGGCTACACCTTC.

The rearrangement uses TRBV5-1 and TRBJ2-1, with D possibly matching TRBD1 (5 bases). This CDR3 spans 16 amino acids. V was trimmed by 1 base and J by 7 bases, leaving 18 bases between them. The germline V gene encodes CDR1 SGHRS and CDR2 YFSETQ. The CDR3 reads CASSLIVGAGKNEQFF. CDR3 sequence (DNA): TGCGCCAGCAGCTTGATCGTAGGGGCCGGAAAAAATGAGCAGTTCTTC.

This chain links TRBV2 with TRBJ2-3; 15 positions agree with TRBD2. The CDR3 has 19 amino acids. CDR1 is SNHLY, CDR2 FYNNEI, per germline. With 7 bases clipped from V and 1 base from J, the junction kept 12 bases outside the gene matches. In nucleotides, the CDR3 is TGTGCCAGCATGTCCGGGACTAGCGGGAGGATCCGTGGCACAGATACGCAGTATTTT. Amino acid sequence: CASMSGTSGRIRGTDTQYF. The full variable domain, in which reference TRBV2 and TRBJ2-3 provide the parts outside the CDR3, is EPEVTQTPSHQVTQMGQEVILRCVPISNHLYFYWYRQILGQKVEFLVSFYNNEISEKSEIFDDQFSVERPDGSNFTLKIRSTKLEDSAMYFCASMSGTSGRIRGTDTQYFGPGTRLTVL.

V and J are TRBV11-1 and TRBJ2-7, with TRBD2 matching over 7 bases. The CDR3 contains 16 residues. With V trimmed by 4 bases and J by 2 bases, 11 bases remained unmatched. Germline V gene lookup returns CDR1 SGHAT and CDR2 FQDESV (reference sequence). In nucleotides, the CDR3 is TGTGCCAGCAGCTCCCCCCAGCGGGACTTTACCTACGAGCAGTACTTC. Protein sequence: CASSSPQRDFTYEQYF.

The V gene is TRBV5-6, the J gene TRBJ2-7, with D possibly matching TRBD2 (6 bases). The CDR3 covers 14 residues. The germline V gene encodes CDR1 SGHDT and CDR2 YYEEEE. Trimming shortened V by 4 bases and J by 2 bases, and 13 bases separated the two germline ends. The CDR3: CASSRGSSAYEQYF. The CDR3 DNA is TGTGCCAGCAGCCGGGGGAGTTCCGCCTACGAGCAGTACTTC.

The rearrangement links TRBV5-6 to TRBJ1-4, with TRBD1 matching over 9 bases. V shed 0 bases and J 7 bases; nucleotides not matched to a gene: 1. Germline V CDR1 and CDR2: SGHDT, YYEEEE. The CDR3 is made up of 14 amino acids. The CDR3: CASSLVTGGEKLFF. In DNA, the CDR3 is TGTGCCAGCAGCTTGGTGACAGGGGGTGAAAAACTGTTTTTT.

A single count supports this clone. The CDR3, as DNA: TGTGCCAGCAGCTTCACGACAGGGGCTCATGAGCAGTTCTTC. Translating it yields CASSFTTGAHEQFF. The chain has TRBV13 and TRBJ2-1, with 8 bases lining up with TRBD1. CDR3 size: 14 residues. Germline V gives CDR1 PRHDT, CDR2 FYEKMQ (reference sequence). The V and J ends lost 3 bases and 8 bases, in that order; junction bases with no gene match: 6.

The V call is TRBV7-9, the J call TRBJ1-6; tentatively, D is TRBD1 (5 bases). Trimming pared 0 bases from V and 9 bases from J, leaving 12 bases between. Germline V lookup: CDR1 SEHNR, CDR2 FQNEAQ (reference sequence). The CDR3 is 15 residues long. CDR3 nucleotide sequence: TGTGCCAGCAGCTTAGCAGGGGAAAGTGGTTCACCCCTCCACTTT. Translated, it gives CASSLAGESGSPLHF.

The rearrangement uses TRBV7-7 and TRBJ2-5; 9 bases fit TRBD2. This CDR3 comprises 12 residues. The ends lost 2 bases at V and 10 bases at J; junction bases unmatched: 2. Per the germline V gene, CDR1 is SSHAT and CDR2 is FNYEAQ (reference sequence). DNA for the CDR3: TGTGCCAGCAGCTTAAGCGGGGGGTACCAGTACTTC. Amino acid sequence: CASSLSGGYQYF.

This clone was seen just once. In DNA form, the CDR3 reads TGTGCCTGGAGTGGGGGCGCCACTGAAGCTTTCTTT. This translates into CAWSGGATEAFF. This chain links TRBV30 with TRBJ1-1, with a possible D match to TRBD1 (5 bases). V lost 1 base and J 4 bases, leaving 7 bases between the germline ends. The V gene's germline CDR1 is GTSNPN and CDR2 SVGIG (reference sequence). The CDR3 spans 12 residues.

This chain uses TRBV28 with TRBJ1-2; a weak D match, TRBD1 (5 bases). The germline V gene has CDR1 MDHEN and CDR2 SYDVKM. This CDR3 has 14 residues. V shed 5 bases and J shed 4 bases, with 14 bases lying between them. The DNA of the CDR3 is TGTGCCAGCAGTACCCCGGACACCCCCTATGGCTACACCTTC. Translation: CASSTPDTPYGYTF.

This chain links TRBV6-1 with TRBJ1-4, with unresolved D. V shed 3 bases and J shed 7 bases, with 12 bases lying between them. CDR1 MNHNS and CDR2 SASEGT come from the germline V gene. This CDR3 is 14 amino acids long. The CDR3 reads CASSDLLITEKLFF. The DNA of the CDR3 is TGTGCCAGCAGTGATTTACTCATCACTGAAAAACTGTTTTTT.

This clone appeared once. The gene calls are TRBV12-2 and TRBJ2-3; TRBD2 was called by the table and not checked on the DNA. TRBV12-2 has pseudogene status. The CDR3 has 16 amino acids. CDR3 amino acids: CASRPQREPPPDTQYF. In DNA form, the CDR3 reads TGTGCAAGTCGCCCCCAGCGGGAGCCTCCCCCGGATACGCAGTATTTT.

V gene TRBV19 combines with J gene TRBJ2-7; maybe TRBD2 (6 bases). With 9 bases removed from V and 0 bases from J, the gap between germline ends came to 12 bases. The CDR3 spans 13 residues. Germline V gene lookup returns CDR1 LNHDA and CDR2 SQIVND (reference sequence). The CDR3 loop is CASRDGSSYEQYF. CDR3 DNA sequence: TGTGCCAGCCGCGACGGGAGCTCCTACGAGCAGTACTTC.

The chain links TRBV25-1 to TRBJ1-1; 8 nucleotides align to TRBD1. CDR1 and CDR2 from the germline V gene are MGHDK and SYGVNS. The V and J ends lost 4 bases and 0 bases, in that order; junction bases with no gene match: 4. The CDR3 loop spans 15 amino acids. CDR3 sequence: CASSVTGGLNTEAFF. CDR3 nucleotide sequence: TGTGCCAGCAGTGTCACAGGGGGGCTGAACACTGAAGCTTTCTTT.